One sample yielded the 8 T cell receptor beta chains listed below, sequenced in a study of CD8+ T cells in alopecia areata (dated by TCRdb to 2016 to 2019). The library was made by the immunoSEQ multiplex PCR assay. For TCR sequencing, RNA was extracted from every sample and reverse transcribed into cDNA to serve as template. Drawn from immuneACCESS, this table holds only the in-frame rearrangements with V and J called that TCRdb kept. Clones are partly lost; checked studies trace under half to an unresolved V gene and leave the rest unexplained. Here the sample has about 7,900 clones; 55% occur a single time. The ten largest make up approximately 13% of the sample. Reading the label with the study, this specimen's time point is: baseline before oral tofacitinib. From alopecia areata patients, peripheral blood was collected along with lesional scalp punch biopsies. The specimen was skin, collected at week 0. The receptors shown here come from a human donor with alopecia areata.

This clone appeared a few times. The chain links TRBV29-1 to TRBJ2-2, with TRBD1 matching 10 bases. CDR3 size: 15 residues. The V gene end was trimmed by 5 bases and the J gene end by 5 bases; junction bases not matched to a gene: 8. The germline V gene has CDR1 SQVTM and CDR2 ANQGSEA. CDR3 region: CSVFTGTGETGELFF. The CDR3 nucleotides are TGCAGCGTTTTTACCGGGACAGGGGAAACCGGGGAGCTGTTTTTT.

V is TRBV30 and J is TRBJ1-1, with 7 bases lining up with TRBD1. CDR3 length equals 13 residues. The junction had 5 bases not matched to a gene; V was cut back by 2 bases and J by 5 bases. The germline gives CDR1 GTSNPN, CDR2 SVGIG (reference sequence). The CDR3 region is CAWSPGGWTEAFF. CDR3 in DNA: TGTGCCTGGAGTCCAGGGGGGTGGACTGAAGCTTTCTTT. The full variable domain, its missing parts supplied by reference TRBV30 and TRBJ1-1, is SQTIHQWPATLVQPVGSPLSLECTVEGTSNPNLYWYRQAAGRGLQLLFYSVGIGQISSEVPQNLSASRPQDRQFILSSKKLLLSDSGFYLCAWSPGGWTEAFFGQGTRLTVV.

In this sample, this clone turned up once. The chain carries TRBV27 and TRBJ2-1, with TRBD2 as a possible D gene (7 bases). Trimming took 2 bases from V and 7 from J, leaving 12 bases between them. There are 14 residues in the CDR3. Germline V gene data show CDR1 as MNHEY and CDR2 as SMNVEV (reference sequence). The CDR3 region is CASSLGGRGNEQFF. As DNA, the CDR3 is TGTGCCAGCAGTTTAGGTGGGAGGGGGAATGAGCAGTTCTTC.

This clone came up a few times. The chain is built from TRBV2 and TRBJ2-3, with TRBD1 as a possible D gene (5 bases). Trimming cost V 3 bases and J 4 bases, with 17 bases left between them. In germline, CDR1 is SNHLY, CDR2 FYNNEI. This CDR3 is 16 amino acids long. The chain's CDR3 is CASSDEFSGAPDTQYF. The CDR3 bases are TGTGCCAGCAGTGACGAATTCTCTGGGGCCCCAGATACGCAGTATTTT. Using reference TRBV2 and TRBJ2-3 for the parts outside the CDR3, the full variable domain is EPEVTQTPSHQVTQMGQEVILRCVPISNHLYFYWYRQILGQKVEFLVSFYNNEISEKSEIFDDQFSVERPDGSNFTLKIRSTKLEDSAMYFCASSDEFSGAPDTQYFGPGTRLTVL.

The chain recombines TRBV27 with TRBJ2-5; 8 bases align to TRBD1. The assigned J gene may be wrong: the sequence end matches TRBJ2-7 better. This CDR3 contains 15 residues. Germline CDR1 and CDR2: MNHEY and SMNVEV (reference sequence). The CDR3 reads CASSLSSGQVFEQYF. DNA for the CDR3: TGTGCCAGCAGTTTATCATCGGGACAGGTCTTCGAGCAGTACTTC.

The CDR3 loop reads CASRATGVPQETQYF. The DNA of the CDR3 is TGTGCCAGCAGGGCAACAGGGGTCCCTCAAGAGACCCAGTACTTC. The V and J genes are TRBV6-6 and TRBJ2-5, with TRBD1 identical over 7 bases. Germline-derived CDR1 and CDR2 are MNHNY and SVGAGI (reference sequence). The junction had 9 bases not matched to a gene; V was cut back by 6 bases and J by 2 bases. This CDR3 has 15 residues.

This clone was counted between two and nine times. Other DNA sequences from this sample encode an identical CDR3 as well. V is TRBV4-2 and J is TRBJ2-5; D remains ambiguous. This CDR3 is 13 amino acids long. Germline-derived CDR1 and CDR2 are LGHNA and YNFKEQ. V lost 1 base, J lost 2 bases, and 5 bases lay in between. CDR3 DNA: TGTGCCAGCAGCCAAGGTCAGCAAGAGACCCAGTACTTC. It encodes CASSQGQQETQYF.

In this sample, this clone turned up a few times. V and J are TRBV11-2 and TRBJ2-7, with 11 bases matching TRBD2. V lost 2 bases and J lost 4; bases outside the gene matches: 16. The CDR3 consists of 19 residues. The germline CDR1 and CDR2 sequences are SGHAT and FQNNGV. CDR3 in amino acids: CASSLKLALAGGSSYEQYF. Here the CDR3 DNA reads TGTGCCAGCAGCTTAAAGCTGGCGCTAGCGGGAGGATCCTCATACGAGCAGTACTTC.